What follows describes a single T cell receptor (beta chain). What antigen it recognizes has not been identified. Base qualities are not at hand, and no much larger clone is one base apart. The data are from a study of T cell responses to AZD1222 COVID-19 vaccine (dated by TCRdb to the early 2020s). In terms of the full investigation: Because spike-specific TCR depth and breadth did not differ between the two schedules, AZD1222 recipients who got a second dose at roughly 4 weeks were pooled with those who got a second dose at roughly 12 weeks. Trial participants were enrolled by age into subgroups of 18-55, 56-69 and 70-plus years, and about 150, 27 and 61 TCR-sequenced participants, respectively, were included in these subgroups. A total of 233 trial participants underwent TCR sequencing, of whom about 200 received two doses of AZD1222 and about 26 received two doses of the MenACWY control vaccine.

Study-level results and caveats: Reportedly, close to half of the unique spike-specific TCRs recognized epitopes lying outside the regions that are mutated in the B.1.351 and B.1.1.7 variants. The vaccine-associated CD4 TCRs covered the entire spike protein, and the dominant responses fell in regions 160-218 and 743-854. The 56-69-year group was small, and its depth increase did not reach significance, likely because of low power. Because no day 14 peak-response samples were available, repertoires were characterized only after the peak T cell response. Conclusions about previously exposed vaccinees were limited because only a handful of AZD1222 recipients were SARS-CoV-2 seropositive at baseline. Participants were mostly white British and included more females than males, and it was suggested by the authors that clonal diversity may have been underestimated. After two AZD1222 doses, both the breadth and the depth of spike-specific TCRs were significantly higher than at day 0 and than in MenACWY recipients.

The label giving this sample's time point can be read as: baseline before first vaccination. Vaccinee samples came from UK trials COV001 and COV002, including a single-blind randomized controlled phase 2/3 trial of AZD1222 (ChAdOx1 nCoV-19) in healthy adults. Trial participant PBMC samples were collected at day 0 and day 28 after the second dose for TCRbeta chain sequencing. The CDR3 regions of human TCRbeta chains were analyzed by immunosequencing. The paper's processing steps were these. Repertoire TCRs were checked for matches against a reference library of SARS-CoV-2-specific TCRs that had been generated using the MIRA antigen-specificity platform. Breadth was defined as the fraction of unique TCRs that were SARS-CoV-2-associated. Depth was defined as the fraction of total T cells that were SARS-CoV-2-associated. Using the MIRA data, each spike-specific TCR was mapped to the spike region that the TCR reacts to and placed in a CD4 or CD8 class. Log10-transformed breadth and depth values were compared by one-way ANOVA with Sidak's multiple comparisons tests. TCRdb obtained this table from immuneACCESS and retained in-frame rearrangements with V and J assigned. These tables miss some clones; where compared with another copy, unresolved V genes account for less than half of the shortfall, and the remainder is unexplained. The V and J calls and clone size come from that table; D and trimming were worked out from the DNA. The sample table contains 150,000 to 200,000 clones; only one count was recorded for roughly 88% of them. More than 7% of the sample is held by the ten biggest clonotypes.

The germline V gene (reference sequence) supplies CDR1 MNHNY and CDR2 SVGAGI. V ends up 6 bases short and J 9 bases short, with an unmatched junction base count of 8. The CDR3 starts with the cysteine, ends with the phenylalanine, and has 15 residues. Only the CDR3 region is kept as DNA, spanning 45 bases read in frame from base 1. The receptor was derived from an adult in good health. The specimen was peripheral blood, collected on day 0 of AZD1222 vaccination. The rearranged segments are TRBV6-6 and TRBJ1-6, and TRBD1 aligns with 10 junction nucleotides. CDR3 region: CASSGRDRGGSPLHF. In nucleotide form, the sequence is TGTGCCAGCAGCGGGCGGGACAGGGGAGGTTCACCCCTCCACTTT.